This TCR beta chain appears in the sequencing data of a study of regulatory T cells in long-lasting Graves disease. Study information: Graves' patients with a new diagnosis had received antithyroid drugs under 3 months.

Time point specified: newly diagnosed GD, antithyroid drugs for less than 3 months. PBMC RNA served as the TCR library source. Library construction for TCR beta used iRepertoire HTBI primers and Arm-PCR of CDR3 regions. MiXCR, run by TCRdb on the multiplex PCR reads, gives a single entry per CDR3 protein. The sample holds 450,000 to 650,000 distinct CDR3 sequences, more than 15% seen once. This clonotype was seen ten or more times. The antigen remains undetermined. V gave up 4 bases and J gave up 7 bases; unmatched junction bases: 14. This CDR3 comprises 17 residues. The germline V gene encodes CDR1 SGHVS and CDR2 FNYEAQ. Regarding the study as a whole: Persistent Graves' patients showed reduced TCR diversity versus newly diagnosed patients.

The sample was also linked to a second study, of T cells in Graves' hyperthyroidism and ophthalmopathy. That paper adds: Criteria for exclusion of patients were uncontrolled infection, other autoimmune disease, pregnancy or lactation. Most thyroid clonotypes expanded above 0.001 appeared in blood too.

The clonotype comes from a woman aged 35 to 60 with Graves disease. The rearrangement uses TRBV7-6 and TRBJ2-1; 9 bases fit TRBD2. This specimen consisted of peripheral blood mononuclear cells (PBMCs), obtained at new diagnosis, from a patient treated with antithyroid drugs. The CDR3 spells CASSSPVGRGGLNEQFF. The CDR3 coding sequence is TGTGCCAGCAGCTCGCCCGTCGGGCGGGGGGGCCTTAATGAGCAGTTCTTC.